These 26 T cell receptor beta chains came from one sample sequenced in a study of blood T cell repertoires in COVID-19. Only in-frame clones appear in the TCRdb table, and some are missing; sequencing was by immunoSEQ multiplex PCR. The sample includes some 180,000 clones, 80% to 85% of them seen just once. Sequenced input: peripheral blood. The receptor source for this set is a man in his sixties or seventies with active or convalescent COVID-19.

The chain employs TRBV6-2 or TRBV6-3 and TRBJ1-1, with D maybe TRBD1 (6 bases). The V and J ends lost 2 bases and 1 base respectively, with 11 bases between them. The CDR3 is made up of 15 amino acids. Germline CDR1 is MNHEY and CDR2 is SVGEGT. The CDR3 coding sequence is TGTGCCAGCAGTTACGGGGGCAGTAAGAACACTGAAGCTTTCTTT. It codes for CASSYGGSKNTEAFF.

This sequence joins TRBV6-5 and TRBJ1-3, with D uncertain. This CDR3 spans 13 amino acids. V was clipped by 6 bases and J by 1 base, with 7 bases between them. The germline gives CDR1 MNHEY, CDR2 SVGAGI. This chain's CDR3 is CASSSVSGNTIYF. DNA of the CDR3: TGTGCCAGCAGCTCGGTTTCTGGAAACACCATATATTTT.

V and J are TRBV5-1 and TRBJ2-1; 15 nucleotides match TRBD2. The CDR3 contains 20 residues. After removal of 5 bases from V and 0 bases from J, the junction contained 12 bases not matched to a gene. The germline V gene encodes CDR1 SGHRS and CDR2 YFSETQ. The CDR3 reads CASRAPGLAGGHSSYNEQFF. The CDR3 DNA reads as TGCGCCAGCAGGGCTCCGGGACTAGCGGGGGGCCATAGCTCCTACAATGAGCAGTTCTTC.

The CDR3: CASSPANKGSAFF. The CDR3 DNA reads as TGTGCCAGCAGCCCGGCTAATAAGGGGTCGGCTTTCTTT. V is TRBV5-6 and J is TRBJ1-1; D perhaps matches TRBD1 (5 bases). CDR3 length equals 13 residues. Looked up from germline, CDR1 is SGHDT and CDR2 is YYEEEE. V was shortened by 4 bases and J by 11 bases, with 18 bases between the two germline ends.

The chain couples TRBV4-3 to TRBJ2-4; D is possibly TRBD1 (5 bases). Germline assignment: CDR1 LGHNA and CDR2 YSLEER. V lost 1 base to trimming and J lost 0 bases, with 13 bases between them. This CDR3 has 17 residues. CDR3: CASSQGMTVQAKNIQYF. The CDR3 region has the DNA TGCGCCAGCAGCCAAGGGATGACAGTACAAGCCAAAAACATTCAGTACTTC.

The genes are TRBV7-9 and TRBJ2-3; possibly TRBD1 for D (5 bases). The CDR3 has 13 amino acids. Germline loops: CDR1 SEHNR, CDR2 FQNEAQ (reference sequence). Trimming took off 2 bases at V and 3 bases at J, with 6 bases between the two ends. The CDR3 loop reads CASSLSGTDTQYF. The CDR3 DNA follows: TGTGCCAGCAGCTTATCAGGGACAGATACGCAGTATTTT.

The CDR3 protein is CSVGVAGGSDDEQYF. Here the CDR3 DNA reads TGCAGCGTTGGGGTAGCGGGAGGGTCGGATGACGAGCAGTACTTC. V usage is TRBV29-1 and J usage is TRBJ2-7, with 11 bases fitting TRBD2. From germline, CDR1 is SQVTM and CDR2 ANQGSEA. The V and J ends lost 4 bases and 5 bases, in that order; junction bases with no gene match: 10. The CDR3 is 15 residues long.

This clone was detected only a few times. V gene TRBV6-6 combines with J gene TRBJ2-5, with 11 bases that match TRBD1. This CDR3 has 17 amino acids. Trimming cost V 5 bases and J 5 bases; bases outside gene matches: 13. Germline V CDR1 and CDR2: MNHNY, SVGAGI (reference sequence). In DNA, the CDR3 is TGTGCCAGCAGTCTTGGACAGGGGGCGAGGTCGAGGGAGACCCAGTACTTC. Translated, it gives CASSLGQGARSRETQYF.

The J gene is TRBJ2-5, the V gene TRBV5-1; 9 nucleotides line up with TRBD2. This CDR3 region has 13 residues. Unmatched junction bases numbered 2, after V lost 5 bases and J lost 3 bases. Germline-derived CDR1 and CDR2 are SGHRS and YFSETQ. CDR3 region: CASRASGKETQYF. CDR3 DNA: TGCGCCAGCAGGGCTAGCGGGAAAGAGACCCAGTACTTC. The entire variable domain, with the rest obtained from reference TRBV5-1 and TRBJ2-5, is as follows: KAGVTQTPRYLIKTRGQQVTLSCSPISGHRSVSWYQQTPGQGLQFLFEYFSETQRNKGNFPGRFSGRQFSNSRSEMNVSTLELGDSALYLCASRASGKETQYFGPGTRLLVL.

The rearrangement joins TRBV3-1 (or the pseudogene TRBV3-2) to TRBJ2-5; D is undetermined. Trimming cost V 6 bases and J 3 bases, with 14 bases left between them. This CDR3 region has 14 residues. Germline V gene sequence: CDR1 LGHDT, CDR2 YNNKEL (reference sequence). CDR3 region: CASSGSLGEETQYF. In DNA form, the CDR3 reads TGTGCCAGCAGTGGGTCCCTTGGAGAAGAGACCCAGTACTTC.

This sequence joins TRBV6-6 and TRBJ2-2; TRBD2 is a possible D gene (6 bases). V lost 4 bases to trimming and J lost 3 bases, with 15 bases between them. This CDR3 is 16 amino acids long. CDR1 MNHNY and CDR2 SVGAGI come from the germline V gene (reference sequence). Written as DNA, the CDR3 is TGTGCCAGCAGTTCGCCGGGGAGGAAAGACACCGGGGAGCTGTTTTTT. The encoded protein is CASSSPGRKDTGELFF.

This clone was counted a single time. The genes are TRBV19 and TRBJ1-2; D unresolved. V was pared by 5 bases and J by 3 bases, with 7 bases between. The germline V gene has CDR1 LNHDA and CDR2 SQIVND (reference sequence). This CDR3 spans 12 amino acids. The chain's CDR3 is CASSPPDYGYTF. The CDR3 nucleotides read TGTGCCAGTAGTCCTCCCGACTATGGCTACACCTTC.

This rearrangement joins TRBV7-2 to TRBJ1-6; 10 nucleotides agree with TRBD1. The V gene's germline CDR1 is SGHTA and CDR2 FQGNSA. V lost 5 bases and J lost 6; bases outside the gene matches: 7. The CDR3 has 16 residues. CDR3 coding DNA: TGTGCCAGCAGCCCGGGGACAGGGGTGGGTAATTCACCCCTCCACTTT. Amino acid sequence: CASSPGTGVGNSPLHF. Variable domain in full (rest from reference TRBV7-2 and TRBJ1-6): GAGVSQSPSNKVTEKGKDVELRCDPISGHTALYWYRQSLGQGLEFLIYFQGNSAPDKSGLPSDRFSAERTGGSVSTLTIQRTQQEDSAVYLCASSPGTGVGNSPLHFGNGTRLTVT.

A single count supports this clone. This rearrangement joins TRBV2 to TRBJ1-2; TRBD1 aligns across 7 bases. The CDR3 has 15 amino acids. Germline CDR1 is SNHLY and CDR2 is FYNNEI. V gave up 5 bases and J gave up 4 bases; unmatched junction bases: 10. CDR3 bases: TGTGCCAGCAGTCCGAGGACAGGAGGATCCTATGGCTACACCTTC. Translation: CASSPRTGGSYGYTF.

The V and J genes are TRBV7-7 and TRBJ2-7, with TRBD2 matching 11 bases. Germline V lookup: CDR1 SSHAT, CDR2 FNYEAQ (reference sequence). The V gene end was trimmed by 1 base and the J gene end by 6 bases; junction bases not matched to a gene: 2. The CDR3 loop spans 14 amino acids. The chain's CDR3 is CASSLEGTSGEQYF. The CDR3 DNA sequence: TGTGCCAGCAGCTTAGAAGGGACTAGCGGCGAGCAGTACTTC.

CDR3 in amino acids: CAWSVSGRGGYGYTF. CDR3 DNA: TGTGCCTGGAGTGTCTCGGGGAGAGGCGGCTATGGCTACACCTTC. The chain carries TRBV30 and TRBJ1-2; D unclear. CDR1 is GTSNPN, CDR2 SVGIG, per germline (reference sequence). Trimming removed 0 bases at V and 4 bases at J, with 15 bases between. This CDR3 is built from 15 residues.

This clone was observed a handful of times. The chain is built from TRBV5-1 and TRBJ2-2, with TRBD2 matching over 7 bases. CDR1 and CDR2 (germline): SGHRS, YFSETQ. After removal of 0 bases from V and 7 bases from J, the junction contained 6 bases not matched to a gene. CDR3 size: 15 residues. This CDR3 reads CASSLGTRGIGELFF. The CDR3 DNA follows: TGCGCCAGCAGCTTGGGGACTAGAGGGATCGGGGAGCTGTTTTTT. The entire variable domain, with the rest obtained from reference TRBV5-1 and TRBJ2-2, is as follows: KAGVTQTPRYLIKTRGQQVTLSCSPISGHRSVSWYQQTPGQGLQFLFEYFSETQRNKGNFPGRFSGRQFSNSRSEMNVSTLELGDSALYLCASSLGTRGIGELFFGEGSRLTVL.

The chain joins TRBV11-2 to TRBJ1-1; TRBD1 is a possible D gene (5 bases). Germline V lookup: CDR1 SGHAT, CDR2 FQNNGV. The CDR3 totals 14 residues. With 3 bases removed from V and 4 bases from J, the gap between germline ends came to 12 bases. In nucleotides, the CDR3 is TGTGCCAGCAGCTTGGTCAGGGCTGGCACTGAAGCTTTCTTT. Its translation: CASSLVRAGTEAFF.

The table lists this clone with a count of one. In nucleotides, the CDR3 is TGCGCCAGCAGCCAAGGATGGGGGACTAGCGGGGCTCAAGAGACCCAGTACTTC. This gives the protein CASSQGWGTSGAQETQYF. The J gene is TRBJ2-5, the V gene TRBV4-1; 13 bases match TRBD2. J lost 2 bases, V lost 1 base, and 7 bases had no gene match. CDR1 is MGHRA, CDR2 YSYEKL, per germline. The CDR3 has 18 amino acids.

The rearrangement uses TRBV29-1 and TRBJ2-7; TRBD2 matches at 8 bases. The CDR3 length is 14 residues. Germline V lookup: CDR1 SQVTM, CDR2 ANQGSEA. The junction had 4 bases not matched to a gene; V was cut back by 0 bases and J by 3 bases. The chain's CDR3 is CSVEDPAGGYEQYF. CDR3 DNA: TGCAGCGTTGAAGATCCCGCGGGGGGCTACGAGCAGTACTTC.

This chain connects TRBV5-1 to TRBJ2-7, with a tentative D call TRBD1 (5 bases). CDR1 SGHRS and CDR2 YFSETQ come from the germline V gene. V lost 2 bases and J lost 3, with 6 bases in between. The CDR3 sequence is 12 residues long. Written as DNA, the CDR3 is TGCGCCAGCAGCTTCGACAGCTACGAGCAGTACTTC. It encodes CASSFDSYEQYF.

V gene TRBV27 combines with J gene TRBJ2-1; 8 nucleotides match TRBD2. In germline, CDR1 is MNHEY, CDR2 SMNVEV (reference sequence). J lost 10 bases, V lost 1 base, and 6 bases had no gene match. This CDR3 has 14 residues. The CDR3 is CASSLYGTSSEQFF. The CDR3 DNA sequence: TGTGCCAGCAGTTTATATGGGACTAGTAGCGAGCAGTTCTTC.

In its sample, this clone was seen a few times. This chain connects TRBV7-2 to TRBJ1-1; D perhaps matches TRBD1 (6 bases). The CDR3 contains 14 residues. In germline, CDR1 is SGHTA, CDR2 FQGNSA. Trimming removed 5 bases at V and 0 bases at J, with 10 bases between. The CDR3 coding sequence is TGTGCCAGCAGCCCGGGGGGCGTGAACACTGAAGCTTTCTTT. Translating gives CASSPGGVNTEAFF.

The rearrangement links TRBV7-9 to TRBJ1-1; D is ambiguous. V lost 3 bases to trimming and J lost 2 bases, with 7 bases between them. This CDR3 contains 13 residues. Germline lookup yields CDR1 SEHNR and CDR2 FQNEAQ (reference sequence). CDR3 sequence (DNA): TGTGCCAGCAGCTTTTCCCCAAACACTGAAGCTTTCTTT. This sequence encodes CASSFSPNTEAFF.

J is TRBJ1-4 and V is TRBV5-6; TRBD1 agrees at 7 bases. Germline trimming cut 2 bases from V and 0 bases from J; bases unmatched to any gene: 7. This CDR3 contains 17 residues. CDR1 is SGHDT, CDR2 YYEEEE, per germline. The CDR3 region is CASSLWTGPSTNEKLFF. For the CDR3, the DNA is TGTGCCAGCAGCTTATGGACAGGACCTTCAACTAATGAAAAACTGTTTTTT. The full variable domain, with the rest looked up from reference TRBV5-6 and TRBJ1-4, is DAGVTQSPTHLIKTRGQQVTLRCSPKSGHDTVSWYQQALGQGPQFIFQYYEEEERQRGNFPDRFSGHQFPNYSSELNVNALLLGDSALYLCASSLWTGPSTNEKLFFGSGTQLSVL.

The genes are TRBV27 and TRBJ1-2; unclear D gene. Between the trimmed V and J ends, which lost 7 bases and 8 bases, there was a span of 14 bases. Per germline, CDR1 MNHEY and CDR2 SMNVEV (reference sequence). The CDR3 is made up of 12 amino acids. CDR3 sequence reads: CASTWRVGGYTF. The CDR3 DNA sequence: TGTGCCAGCACCTGGCGGGTGGGCGGCTACACCTTC.